The 25 T cell receptor beta chains reported below all come from one sample, sequenced in a study of T cells in Graves' hyperthyroidism and ophthalmopathy. Amplified TCR beta CDR3 regions came from RNA transcripts. During a first-round RT-PCR of the TCR CDR3, the HTBI primer set was used. Each CDR3 protein gets one entry after TCRdb re-called the multiplex PCR reads with MiXCR. The repertoire holds hundreds of thousands of distinct CDR3 sequences, with approximately 18% as singletons. The sample taken for sequencing was blood. The receptor source for this set is a woman aged 45 to 65 with Graves' hyperthyroidism that later progressed to Graves' ophthalmopathy.

V and J are TRBV5-5 and TRBJ2-5, with D perhaps matching TRBD2 (6 bases). This CDR3 has 16 residues. Germline CDR1 and CDR2: SGHKS and YYEKEE (reference sequence). Trimming left V 3 bases short and J 0 bases short, with 15 bases between. The CDR3 reads CASSSPTRGYQETQYF. DNA for the CDR3: TGTGCCAGCAGCTCCCCTACCCGGGGGTACCAAGAGACCCAGTACTTC. Together with reference TRBV5-5 and TRBJ2-5, the CDR3 gives the full variable domain: DAGVTQSPTHLIKTRGQQVTLRCSPISGHKSVSWYQQVLGQGPQFIFQYYEKEERGRGNFPDRFSARQFPNYSSELNVNALLLGDSALYLCASSSPTRGYQETQYFGPGTRLLVL.

The V call is TRBV7-9, the J call TRBJ2-7, with 9 bases matching TRBD1. V shed 5 bases, J shed 0 bases, and the junction held 2 bases outside the gene matches. The CDR3 consists of 14 residues. Germline V lookup: CDR1 SEHNR, CDR2 FQNEAQ (reference sequence). In nucleotides, the CDR3 is TGTGCCAGCAGCGGGACAGGGCGCTCCTACGAGCAGTACTTC. Translated: CASSGTGRSYEQYF.

In this sample, this clonotype turned up a few times. The V call is TRBV4-2, the J call TRBJ1-1; 8 bases are a match to TRBD1. The CDR3 runs to 15 residues. Germline-derived CDR1 and CDR2 are LGHNA and YNFKEQ. V was clipped by 4 bases and J by 4 bases; unmatched bases: 8. CDR3: CASSLHRGLVTEAFF. Here the CDR3 DNA reads TGTGCCAGCAGCCTCCACAGGGGGTTGGTCACTGAAGCTTTCTTT.

This clonotype was detected many times. The chain joins TRBV12-3 or TRBV12-4 to TRBJ2-1; 16 nucleotides match TRBD2. The CDR3 is made up of 18 amino acids. The ends lost 4 bases at V and 3 bases at J; junction bases unmatched: 6. The CDR3 DNA reads as TGTGCCAGCAGTTCGGCGGGACTAGCGGGGGGGCGCTACAATGAGCAGTTCTTC. As protein: CASSSAGLAGGRYNEQFF.

This clonotype was observed at least ten times. The chain uses TRBV20-1 and TRBJ1-2; D call uncertain. Per the germline V gene, CDR1 is DFQATT and CDR2 is SNEGSKA (reference sequence). This CDR3 comprises 12 residues. V lost 7 bases to trimming and J lost 4 bases, with 13 bases between them. Written as DNA, the CDR3 is TGCAGTGTCCCGACAAGGGCCTATGGCTACACCTTC. As protein: CSVPTRAYGYTF.

This clonotype has more than one count but fewer than ten. The germline gene is not matched at one end of the junction; a read error may be the cause. The chain is built from TRBV19 and TRBJ2-1, with TRBD2 matching over 15 bases. CDR1 is LNHDA, CDR2 SQIVND, per germline (reference sequence). This CDR3 is 18 amino acids long. This CDR3 is CASSSRTSGGALYNEQLF. Here the CDR3 DNA reads TGTGCCAGTAGCTCACGGACTAGCGGGGGGGCTCTCTACAATGAGCAGCTCTTC.

This clonotype has at least ten counts. The rearrangement uses TRBV2 and TRBJ2-3, with 7 bases lining up with TRBD1. In germline, CDR1 is SNHLY, CDR2 FYNNEI. Germline trimming cut 6 bases from V and 2 bases from J; bases unmatched to any gene: 5. The CDR3 is 14 residues long. The DNA of the CDR3 is TGTGCCAGCAGCGCCGGGACAGCCACAGATACGCAGTATTTT. This codes for CASSAGTATDTQYF.

The CDR3 nucleotides read TGTGCCAGTAGTGAAGTCCTCCTGGTAGCGGGCACAGATACGCAGTATTTT. Translating it yields CASSEVLLVAGTDTQYF. This chain uses TRBV19 with TRBJ2-3; weak D call: TRBD2 (6 bases). The CDR3 spans 17 residues. From germline, CDR1 is LNHDA and CDR2 SQIVND (reference sequence). The V and J ends lost 5 bases and 1 base respectively, with 19 bases between them.

This clonotype showed up just a few times. The rearrangement links TRBV19 to TRBJ2-7, with 9 bases that match TRBD1. Germline values: CDR1 LNHDA, CDR2 SQIVND (reference sequence). With 5 bases clipped from V and 2 bases from J, the junction kept 7 bases outside the gene matches. The CDR3 extends over 15 amino acids. The CDR3, as DNA: TGTGCCAGTAGTCGACGACAGGGGGAAACCTACGAGCAGTACTTC. This translates into CASSRRQGETYEQYF.

This clonotype has more than one count but fewer than ten. The chain is built from TRBV25-1 and TRBJ2-7; a weak D match, TRBD2 (6 bases). The germline V gene encodes CDR1 MGHDK and CDR2 SYGVNS. The CDR3 is 14 amino acids. The V and J ends lost 6 bases and 3 bases respectively, with 15 bases between them. The CDR3 region has the DNA TGTGCCAGCAGCGGGACTGACCGTTACTACGAGCAGTACTTC. Its translation is CASSGTDRYYEQYF.

This clonotype was counted many times. The chain recombines TRBV12-3 or TRBV12-4 with TRBJ1-4, with 8 bases lining up with TRBD1. The CDR3 runs to 14 residues. V shed 4 bases and J 8 bases; nucleotides not matched to a gene: 6. In DNA, the CDR3 is TGTGCCAGCAGTTCCTCGGACAGGGAGGAAAAACTGTTTTTT. This codes for CASSSSDREEKLFF.

The gene calls are TRBV28 and TRBJ1-2; D is possibly TRBD1 (5 bases). V was trimmed by 3 bases and J by 2 bases, leaving 10 bases between them. Germline V gene sequence: CDR1 MDHEN, CDR2 SYDVKM. The length of the CDR3 is 14 residues. DNA for the CDR3: TGTGCCAGCAGTTTTCCCCCAGGGAACTATGGCTACACCTTC. This gives the protein CASSFPPGNYGYTF.

This clonotype turned up a few times. The rearrangement links TRBV20-1 to TRBJ2-5, with D possibly called TRBD1 or TRBD2 (5 bases each). The germline V gene has CDR1 DFQATT and CDR2 SNEGSKA (reference sequence). The CDR3 is 18 amino acids. Trimming removed 0 bases at V and 5 bases at J, with 25 bases between. The CDR3 DNA sequence: TGCAGTGCTAGAGATCGGGGCAGGGAGAGGTTGTCGGACGAGACCCAGTACTTC. It yields the protein CSARDRGRERLSDETQYF.

This clonotype turned up a few times. The J gene is TRBJ2-1, the V gene TRBV5-4; the D is unclear. Germline CDR1 SGHNT, CDR2 YYREEE (reference sequence). The CDR3 covers 11 residues. V gave up 4 bases and J gave up 5 bases, with 4 bases separating them. CDR3 sequence reads: CASSVHNEQFF. The CDR3 region has the DNA TGTGCCAGCAGCGTACACAATGAGCAGTTCTTC. The complete variable domain, with remaining parts taken from reference TRBV5-4 and TRBJ2-1, reads ETGVTQSPTHLIKTRGQQVTLRCSSQSGHNTVSWYQQALGQGPQFIFQYYREEENGRGNFPPRFSGLQFPNYSSELNVNALELDDSALYLCASSVHNEQFFGPGTRLTVL.

The chain uses TRBV19 and TRBJ2-7; D may be TRBD2 (5 bases). The CDR3 is made up of 15 amino acids. Germline V lookup: CDR1 LNHDA, CDR2 SQIVND (reference sequence). The V gene lost 6 bases and the J gene lost 5 bases, with 20 bases spanning the gap. CDR3 DNA: TGTGCCAGTAGCCATGGACGAGGGCTGGTCAACGAGCAGTACTTC. Its protein product is CASSHGRGLVNEQYF.

Note on this clonotype: The conserved final phenylalanine or tryptophan is absent from the CDR3, which likely points to a read error. The chain has TRBV20-1 and TRBJ1-1; 7 nucleotides line up with TRBD1. Germline V lookup: CDR1 DFQATT, CDR2 SNEGSKA (reference sequence). The CDR3 extends over 13 amino acids. V was clipped by 6 bases and J by 4 bases; unmatched bases: 8. The CDR3 coding sequence is TGCAGTGCGAAACCAGGGGGAGCCACTGAAGCTTTCCTT. This codes for CSAKPGGATEAFL.

The J gene is TRBJ1-2, the V gene TRBV7-9, with a weak D call TRBD1 (5 bases). The V gene lost 5 bases and the J gene lost 7 bases, with 17 bases spanning the gap. The CDR3 length is 14 residues. Germline V lookup: CDR1 SEHNR, CDR2 FQNEAQ (reference sequence). CDR3 loop: CASSARDGSAGYTF. The CDR3, as DNA: TGTGCCAGCAGCGCCAGGGACGGATCGGCTGGCTACACCTTC.

At least ten counts were recorded for this clonotype. V and J are TRBV30 and TRBJ1-1; no clear D gene. CDR1 is GTSNPN, CDR2 SVGIG, per germline (reference sequence). The CDR3 loop spans 13 amino acids. V lost 0 bases to trimming and J lost 7 bases, with 12 bases between them. CDR3 nucleotide sequence: TGTGCCTGGAGTGTCCTGGGGAGCGGTGAAGCTTTCTTT. This codes for CAWSVLGSGEAFF. Drawing the rest from reference TRBV30 and TRBJ1-1, the complete variable domain is SQTIHQWPATLVQPVGSPLSLECTVEGTSNPNLYWYRQAAGRGLQLLFYSVGIGQISSEVPQNLSASRPQDRQFILSSKKLLLSDSGFYLCAWSVLGSGEAFFGQGTRLTVV.

This clonotype was seen many times. This chain links TRBV6-1 with TRBJ1-5, with TRBD1 matching over 10 bases. The CDR3 spans 15 residues. V was clipped by 5 bases and J by 6 bases; unmatched bases: 7. Germline V CDR1 and CDR2: MNHNS, SASEGT. CDR3 bases: TGTGCCAGCAGTTCTGACAGGGGGCTAGGTCAGCCCCAGCATTTT. Amino acid sequence: CASSSDRGLGQPQHF.

This clonotype showed up many times. This chain links TRBV2 with TRBJ1-1; 7 bases map to TRBD1. Germline CDR1 SNHLY, CDR2 FYNNEI. This CDR3 has 14 amino acids. J lost 3 bases, V lost 8 bases, and 9 bases had no gene match. Written as DNA, the CDR3 is TGTGCCAGCGGCAACAGGGGCCGCTACACTGAAGCTTTCTTT. This translates into CASGNRGRYTEAFF.

This clonotype was detected many times. The chain combines TRBV6-2 or TRBV6-3 with TRBJ1-2; 10 nucleotides align to TRBD1. Germline V gene lookup returns CDR1 MNHEY and CDR2 SVGEGT. The J segment lost 4 bases and the V segment lost 0 bases, leaving 11 bases of the junction unmatched. The CDR3 totals 18 residues. In DNA, the CDR3 is TGTGCCAGCAGTTACTCGCATTTGACAGGGGGCGAACCCTATGGCTACACCTTC. Translation gives CASSYSHLTGGEPYGYTF.

The sample holds a few counts of this clonotype. The V call is TRBV18, the J call TRBJ1-5, with unresolved D. Between the trimmed V and J ends, which lost 3 bases and 5 bases, there was a span of 11 bases. The CDR3 loop spans 14 amino acids. Germline loops: CDR1 KGHSH, CDR2 LQKENI. DNA for the CDR3: TGTGCCAGCTCACCGGAAAGGGATTATCAGCCCCAGCATTTT. Its translation: CASSPERDYQPQHF.

This clonotype was seen a few times. The rearrangement uses TRBV5-1 and TRBJ2-3; possibly TRBD2 for D (5 bases). CDR1 and CDR2 (germline): SGHRS, YFSETQ. This CDR3 spans 15 amino acids. The ends were cut back, 4 bases at V and 2 bases at J, with 14 bases in the middle. The CDR3 sequence is CASSLGISLTDTQYF. For the CDR3, the DNA is TGCGCCAGCAGCCTCGGGATTTCCCTCACAGATACGCAGTATTTT.

This clonotype was recorded many times. CDR3 sequence reads: CASSFLGQGARGEQFF. In DNA form, the CDR3 reads TGTGCCAGCAGCTTCCTGGGACAGGGGGCTCGTGGTGAGCAGTTCTTC. The rearrangement links TRBV5-6 to TRBJ2-1; 12 nucleotides align to TRBD1. V gave up 2 bases and J gave up 9 bases; unmatched junction bases: 9. The CDR3 consists of 16 residues. CDR1 and CDR2 (germline): SGHDT, YYEEEE.

This clonotype has only a few counts. The J gene is TRBJ2-1, the V gene TRBV18, with D perhaps being TRBD1 or TRBD2 (5 bases each). Germline assignment: CDR1 KGHSH and CDR2 LQKENI. This CDR3 spans 15 amino acids. V was shortened by 3 bases and J by 8 bases, with 17 bases between the two germline ends. The CDR3 is CASSPDWAWGDEQFF. CDR3 nucleotide sequence: TGTGCCAGCTCACCGGACTGGGCATGGGGCGATGAGCAGTTCTTC.